This T cell receptor beta chain emerged from a study of blood T cell repertoires in COVID-19. This CDR3 has 16 amino acids. Trimming removed 0 bases at V and 5 bases at J, with 16 bases between. This table comes from immunoSEQ multiplex PCR, and its TCRdb copy is limited to in-frame clones, with some not included. The sample records about 480,000 clones, around 89% being singletons. This clonotype originated in a woman between 40 and 55 years old who had recovered from COVID-19. This rearrangement joins TRBV23-1 to TRBJ2-5; possibly TRBD1 for D (6 bases). TRBV23-1 has ORF status, its function being uncertain. The sequencing input was PBMCs or T cells enriched from blood (not recorded which). The CDR3 nucleotides read TGCGCCAGCAGTCAATCGAGGACAGAGGATATGGAGACCCAGTACTTC. Protein sequence: CASSQSRTEDMETQYF.